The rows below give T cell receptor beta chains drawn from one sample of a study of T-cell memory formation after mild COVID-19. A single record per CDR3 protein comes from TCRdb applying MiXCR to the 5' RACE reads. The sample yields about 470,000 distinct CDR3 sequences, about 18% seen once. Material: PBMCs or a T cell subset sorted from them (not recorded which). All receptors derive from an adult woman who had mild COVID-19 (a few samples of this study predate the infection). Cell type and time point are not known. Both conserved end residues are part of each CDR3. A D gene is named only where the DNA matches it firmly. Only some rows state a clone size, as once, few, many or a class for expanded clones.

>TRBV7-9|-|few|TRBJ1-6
CASSSGTPNSPLHF
TGTGCCAGCAGCTCCGGGACACCTAATTCACCCCTCCACTTT
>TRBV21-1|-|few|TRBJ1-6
CASSTGQGGYNSPLHF
TGTGCCAGCAGCACAGGACAGGGGGGATATAATTCACCCCTCCACTTT
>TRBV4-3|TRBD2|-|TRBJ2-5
CASSQDLIERTSVETQYF
TGCGCCAGCAGCCAAGACCTAATAGAGAGGACTAGCGTCGAGACCCAGTACTTC
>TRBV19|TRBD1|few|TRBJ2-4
CASSHRTGAKNIQYF
TGTGCCAGTAGTCACCGGACAGGGGCCAAAAACATTCAGTACTTC
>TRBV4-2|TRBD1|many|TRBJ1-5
CASSQEGQGGNQPQHF
TGTGCCAGCAGCCAAGAGGGACAGGGGGGCAATCAGCCCCAGCATTTT
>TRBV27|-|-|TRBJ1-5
CASNQFYSNQPQHF
TGTGCCAGCAATCAGTTTTATAGCAATCAGCCCCAGCATTTT
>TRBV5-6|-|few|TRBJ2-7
CASSSQAERTPF
TGTGCCAGCAGCTCCCAGGCGGAGAGGACTCCTTTC
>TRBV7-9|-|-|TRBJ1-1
CASSPRGGSAEVFF
TGTGCCAGCAGCCCAAGGGGTGGTTCGGCTGAAGTTTTCTTT
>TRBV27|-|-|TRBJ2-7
CASSLSTAYYEQYF
TGTGCCAGCAGTTTATCTACCGCATACTACGAGCAGTACTTC
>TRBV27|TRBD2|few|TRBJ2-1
CASSFLAGGLYNEQFF
TGTGCCAGCAGTTTTCTAGCGGGGGGGCTCTACAATGAGCAGTTCTTC
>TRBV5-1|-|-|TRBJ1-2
CASSFRTGGNYGYTF
TGCGCCAGCAGCTTTAGAACGGGGGGAAACTATGGCTACACCTTC
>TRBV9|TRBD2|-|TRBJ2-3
CASSVAVPGLSPRGGDTQYF
TGTGCCAGCAGCGTAGCGGTTCCAGGCCTGTCCCCACGGGGGGGAGATACGCAGTATTTT
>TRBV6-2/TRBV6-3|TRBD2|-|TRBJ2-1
CATRGLAGVAYNEQFF
TGTGCCACGCGGGGACTAGCGGGAGTAGCGTACAATGAGCAGTTCTTC
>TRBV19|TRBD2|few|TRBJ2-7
CASMGGTSGSYEQYF
TGTGCCAGTATGGGGGGGACTAGCGGTTCCTACGAGCAGTACTTC
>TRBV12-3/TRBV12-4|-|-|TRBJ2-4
CASSLRAVAKNIQYF
TGTGCCAGCAGTTTGAGGGCGGTAGCCAAAAACATTCAGTACTTC
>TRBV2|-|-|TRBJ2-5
CASMGGTQYF
TGTGCCAGCATGGGGGGGACCCAGTACTTC
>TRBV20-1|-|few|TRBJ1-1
CSARELGYYAFF
TGCAGTGCTAGAGAGTTGGGATACTACGCTTTCTTT
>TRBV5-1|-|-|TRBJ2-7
CASSLTGQVSYEQYF
TGCGCCAGCAGCTTAACGGGGCAGGTTTCCTACGAGCAGTACTTC